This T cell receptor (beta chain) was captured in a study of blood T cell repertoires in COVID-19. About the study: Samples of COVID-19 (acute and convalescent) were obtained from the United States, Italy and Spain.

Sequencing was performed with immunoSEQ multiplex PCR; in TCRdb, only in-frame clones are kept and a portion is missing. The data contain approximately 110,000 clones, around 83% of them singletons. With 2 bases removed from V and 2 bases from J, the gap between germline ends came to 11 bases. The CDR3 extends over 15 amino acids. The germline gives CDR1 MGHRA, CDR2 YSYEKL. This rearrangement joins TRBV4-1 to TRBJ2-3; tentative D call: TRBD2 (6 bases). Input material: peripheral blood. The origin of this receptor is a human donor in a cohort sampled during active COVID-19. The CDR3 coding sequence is TGCGCCAGCAGCCAATTGGGGGGACCCACAGATACGCAGTATTTT. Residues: CASSQLGGPTDTQYF.